These 21 T cell receptor beta chains came from one sample sequenced in a study of identical twins. TCRdb analysed the 5' RACE reads with MiXCR anew, one entry per CDR3 protein. The data show roughly 700,000 distinct CDR3 sequences, with under 9% seen just once and 0.98% held by the top ten. The same data also contributed to another study, on yellow fever vaccine responses in identical twins.

The source material was PBMCs. All receptors come from a young woman in good health.

The table lists this clonotype with many counts. This rearrangement joins TRBV6-1 to TRBJ2-7; D is unclear. CDR1 is MNHNS and CDR2 is SASEGT in the germline V gene. This CDR3 is 14 amino acids long. The V and J ends lost 3 bases and 0 bases respectively, with 9 bases between them. The CDR3 is CASSDRWASYEQYF. Written as DNA, the CDR3 is TGTGCCAGCAGTGATCGATGGGCCTCCTACGAGCAGTACTTC.

The chain is built from TRBV5-6 and TRBJ2-3, with D unresolved. In germline, CDR1 is SGHDT, CDR2 YYEEEE. The CDR3 spans 14 residues. V lost 9 bases and J 4 bases, leaving 18 bases between the germline ends. CDR3 DNA: TGTGCCATGGGCCCTGGGTCCTATGCAGATACGCAGTATTTT. Protein sequence: CAMGPGSYADTQYF. Full variable domain (outside the CDR3, taken from reference TRBV5-6 and TRBJ2-3): DAGVTQSPTHLIKTRGQQVTLRCSPKSGHDTVSWYQQALGQGPQFIFQYYEEEERQRGNFPDRFSGHQFPNYSSELNVNALLLGDSALYLCAMGPGSYADTQYFGPGTRLTVL.

This clonotype was picked up many times. V and J are TRBV5-1 and TRBJ1-6; 7 bases map to TRBD1. Losses at the gene ends were 4 bases for V and 10 bases for J; bases not matched to a gene: 14. From germline, CDR1 is SGHRS and CDR2 YFSETQ. This CDR3 has 16 amino acids. The CDR3 DNA reads as TGCGCCAGCAGCCGTACCGCAGGGGGTTTAGAATCACCCCTCCACTTT. This codes for CASSRTAGGLESPLHF.

The J gene is TRBJ1-4, the V gene TRBV5-1; D remains ambiguous. This CDR3 has 13 residues. Germline V gives CDR1 SGHRS, CDR2 YFSETQ. The V end lost 5 bases, the J end lost 4 bases, and 9 bases lay between the germline ends. As DNA, the CDR3 is TGCGCCAGCAGTCTGGGGAATAATGAAAAACTGTTTTTT. Translating gives CASSLGNNEKLFF.

This clonotype was seen a few times. This chain links TRBV7-2 with TRBJ2-5; a weak D match, TRBD2 (7 bases). Trimming cost V 1 base and J 5 bases, with 11 bases left between them. The CDR3 is made up of 14 amino acids. CDR1 is SGHTA and CDR2 is FQGNSA in the germline V gene. This chain's CDR3 is CASSLGGGLETQYF. The CDR3 DNA sequence: TGTGCCAGCAGCTTAGGGGGGGGGCTGGAGACCCAGTACTTC. Supplemented by reference TRBV7-2 and TRBJ2-5, the full variable domain reads GAGVSQSPSNKVTEKGKDVELRCDPISGHTALYWYRQSLGQGLEFLIYFQGNSAPDKSGLPSDRFSAERTGGSVSTLTIQRTQQEDSAVYLCASSLGGGLETQYFGPGTRLLVL.

This clonotype was observed at least ten times. The V and J genes are TRBV4-2 and TRBJ2-5; 8 bases agree with TRBD1. CDR1 is LGHNA and CDR2 is YNFKEQ in the germline V gene. With 4 bases clipped from V and 9 bases from J, the junction kept 10 bases outside the gene matches. The CDR3 runs 14 residues. As DNA, the CDR3 is TGTGCCAGCAGCCCCGGACTCAAACAGGGGGCCCAGTACTTC. The encoded protein is CASSPGLKQGAQYF.

This clonotype was observed a handful of times. The gene calls are TRBV28 and TRBJ2-3; TRBD1 might be the D (6 bases). With 6 bases removed from V and 1 base from J, the gap between germline ends came to 20 bases. This CDR3 has 17 amino acids. CDR1 and CDR2 from the germline V gene are MDHEN and SYDVKM. This CDR3 is CASRPLLGQEGTDTQYF. CDR3 DNA: TGTGCCAGCAGGCCCTTGTTGGGACAAGAGGGCACAGATACGCAGTATTTT.

The chain employs TRBV4-3 and TRBJ2-3; TRBD2 is a possible D gene (6 bases). From germline, CDR1 is LGHNA and CDR2 YSLEER. The CDR3 is made up of 18 amino acids. V was trimmed by 0 bases and J by 2 bases, leaving 18 bases between them. CDR3 DNA: TGCGCCAGCAGCCAAGATTCGGCCTCAGGAGGGGTCACAGATACGCAGTATTTT. Its protein is CASSQDSASGGVTDTQYF.

This clonotype was recorded a few times. This chain links TRBV7-9 with TRBJ2-6; D unclear. Trimming removed 7 bases at V and 0 bases at J, with 4 bases between. The germline gives CDR1 SEHNR, CDR2 FQNEAQ (reference sequence). CDR3 length: 13 residues. CDR3 amino acids: CASISSGANVLTF. The CDR3 nucleotides read TGTGCCAGCATATCCTCTGGGGCCAACGTCCTGACTTTC.

Ten or more counts support this clonotype. The rearrangement uses TRBV5-1 and TRBJ2-2; TRBD2 aligns across 13 bases. The CDR3 is made up of 17 amino acids. Germline loops: CDR1 SGHRS, CDR2 YFSETQ. The ends lost 4 bases at V and 6 bases at J; junction bases unmatched: 9. CDR3 protein: CASSLPRLAGGPGELFF. The CDR3 nucleotides are TGCGCCAGCAGCCTGCCTCGACTAGCGGGGGGACCCGGGGAGCTGTTTTTT.

This clonotype has a handful of counts. This sequence joins TRBV29-1 and TRBJ2-7; 8 bases are a match to TRBD1. V lost 5 bases, J lost 5 bases, and 2 bases stayed unmatched. CDR1 SQVTM and CDR2 ANQGSEA come from the germline V gene. The CDR3 has 11 residues. CDR3 DNA sequence: TGCAGCGTTCCCAGGGGGCACGAGCAGTACTTC. Amino acid sequence: CSVPRGHEQYF.

The chain uses TRBV20-1 and TRBJ2-7, with 7 bases lining up with TRBD1. Germline V CDR1 and CDR2: DFQATT, SNEGSKA (reference sequence). The CDR3 length is 13 residues. The V and J ends lost 4 bases and 0 bases, in that order; junction bases with no gene match: 3. CDR3 protein: CSAKDRFSYEQYF. CDR3 DNA: TGCAGTGCTAAGGACAGGTTCTCCTACGAGCAGTACTTC.

This clonotype was counted only a few times. The chain employs TRBV30 and TRBJ2-3, with D possibly TRBD2 on 5 matching bases. Trimming shortened V by 0 bases and J by 5 bases, and 9 bases separated the two germline ends. Germline lookup yields CDR1 GTSNPN and CDR2 SVGIG (reference sequence). This CDR3 region has 13 residues. The CDR3 DNA reads TGTGCCTGGAGTGTCGGACTGAAAGATACGCAGTATTTT. It yields the protein CAWSVGLKDTQYF.

In its sample, this clonotype was seen a few times. The chain recombines TRBV6-2 or TRBV6-3 with TRBJ2-7; D is uncertain. The ends were cut back, 10 bases at V and 4 bases at J, with 23 bases in the middle. Germline V CDR1 and CDR2: MNHEY, SVGEGT. The CDR3 totals 15 residues. CDR3 in amino acids: CATFDAPAGTYEQYF. For the CDR3, the DNA is TGTGCCACCTTCGACGCTCCCGCAGGAACTTACGAGCAGTACTTC.

The V and J genes are TRBV20-1 and TRBJ2-6; D may be TRBD1 (7 bases). CDR1 is DFQATT, CDR2 SNEGSKA, per germline (reference sequence). V gave up 5 bases and J gave up 3 bases, with 20 bases separating them. The CDR3 runs 17 residues. The CDR3 is CSAPNTRGDVGANVLTF. The CDR3 DNA follows: TGCAGTGCTCCGAATACCAGGGGGGATGTTGGGGCCAACGTCCTGACTTTC.

The genes are TRBV11-2 and TRBJ2-5, with TRBD2 identical over 11 bases. V dropped 3 bases and J dropped 5; count of bases not matched to a gene: 11. The CDR3 totals 17 residues. Germline-derived CDR1 and CDR2 are SGHAT and FQNNGV. This chain's CDR3 is CASSFGASGGLIETQYF. CDR3 DNA: TGTGCCAGCAGCTTCGGGGCTAGCGGGGGGTTGATCGAGACCCAGTACTTC.

As for this clonotype: Possible read error: a much larger clone is one base away. CDR3 sequence (DNA): TGTGCCAGCAGCCCGGCACATAACTATGGCTACACCTTC. The encoded protein is CASSPAHNYGYTF. The chain couples TRBV7-8 to TRBJ1-2; no definite D call. Trimming cost V 5 bases and J 1 base, with 8 bases left between them. The CDR3 spans 13 residues. Germline CDR1 is SGHVS and CDR2 is FQNEAQ.

V and J are TRBV28 and TRBJ1-5, with D hard to call. Germline assignment: CDR1 MDHEN and CDR2 SYDVKM. Trimming stripped 7 bases from V and 4 bases from J, with 14 bases between. CDR3 length equals 14 residues. The CDR3 loop reads CASIRSPQNQPQHF. The CDR3 nucleotides read TGTGCCAGCATCAGGTCCCCCCAAAATCAGCCCCAGCATTTT. The entire variable domain, with the rest obtained from reference TRBV28 and TRBJ1-5, is as follows: DVKVTQSSRYLVKRTGEKVFLECVQDMDHENMFWYRQDPGLGLRLIYFSYDVKMKEKGDIPEGYSVSREKKERFSLILESASTNQTSMYLCASIRSPQNQPQHFGDGTRLSIL.

This clonotype turned up a few times. The genes are TRBV5-1 and TRBJ2-7, with a tentative D call TRBD2 (5 bases). Germline lookup yields CDR1 SGHRS and CDR2 YFSETQ. The CDR3 spans 14 residues. V was trimmed by 5 bases and J by 2 bases, leaving 14 bases between them. CDR3 in DNA: TGCGCCAGCAGGAGGGAAGAGATGACCTACGAGCAGTACTTC. Its translation: CASRREEMTYEQYF.

The gene calls are TRBV4-3 and TRBJ2-7; TRBD2 matches 7 bases. Looked up from germline, CDR1 is LGHNA and CDR2 is YSLEER. This CDR3 contains 16 residues. V gave up 0 bases and J gave up 0 bases; unmatched junction bases: 5. As DNA, the CDR3 is TGCGCCAGCAGCCAAGATCGGCTAGCGGCCTCCTACGAGCAGTACTTC. Residues: CASSQDRLAASYEQYF.

This sequence joins TRBV9 and TRBJ2-1, with 7 bases that match TRBD2. Per germline, CDR1 SGDLS and CDR2 YYNGEE. Trimming at V came to 0 bases and at J to 0 bases, leaving 15 bases not matched to a gene. The CDR3 has 20 amino acids. The CDR3 DNA is TGTGCCAGCAGCGTAGGAGTGGCCAGCGGGGTACCAAGCTCCTACAATGAGCAGTTCTTC. Its translation is CASSVGVASGVPSSYNEQFF.